This TCR beta chain was retrieved from a study of beta chain features in type 1 diabetes. This clone occurred many times. The sequenced template was cDNA made from the entire isolated RNA. Sequenced by immunoSEQ multiplex PCR; TCRdb stores in-frame clones only, minus some. The data hold fewer than 200,000 clones, with about 12% observed a single time. The length of the CDR3 is 14 residues. Trimming shortened V by 5 bases and J by 0 bases, and 9 bases separated the two germline ends. Germline V gene sequence: CDR1 SEHNR, CDR2 FQNEAQ (reference sequence). Input material: central memory CD4+ T cells from blood. The clonotype originates from a woman between 18 and 30 years old in good health. The chain recombines TRBV7-9 with TRBJ2-3; the D is unclear. The CDR3: CASSLSASTDTQYF. CDR3 DNA sequence: TGTGCCAGCAGCCTATCCGCTAGCACAGATACGCAGTATTTT.